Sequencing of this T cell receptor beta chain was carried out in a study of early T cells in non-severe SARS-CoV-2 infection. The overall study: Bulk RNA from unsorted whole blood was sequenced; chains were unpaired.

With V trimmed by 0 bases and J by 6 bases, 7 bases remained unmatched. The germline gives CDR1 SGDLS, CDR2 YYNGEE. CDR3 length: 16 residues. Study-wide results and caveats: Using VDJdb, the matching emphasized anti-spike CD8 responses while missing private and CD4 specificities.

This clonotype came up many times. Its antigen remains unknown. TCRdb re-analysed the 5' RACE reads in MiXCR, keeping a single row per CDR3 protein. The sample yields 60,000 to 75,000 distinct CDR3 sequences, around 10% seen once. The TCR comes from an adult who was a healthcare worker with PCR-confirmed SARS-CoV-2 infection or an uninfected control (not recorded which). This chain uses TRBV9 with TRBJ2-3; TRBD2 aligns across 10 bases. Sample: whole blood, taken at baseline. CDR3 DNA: TGTGCCAGCAGCGTAGTTGGTAGCGGGGGGCTGGATACGCAGTATTTT. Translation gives CASSVVGSGGLDTQYF. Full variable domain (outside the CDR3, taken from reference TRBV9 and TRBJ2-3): DSGVTQTPKHLITATGQRVTLRCSPRSGDLSVYWYQQSLDQGLQFLIQYYNGEERAKGNILERFSAQQFPDLHSELNLSSLELGDSALYFCASSVVGSGGLDTQYFGPGTRLTVL.